This TCR beta chain was retrieved from a study of graft-versus-host responses after intestinal transplantation. Study-wide background: Anti-thymocyte globulin induction was given to all recipients, followed by tacrolimus and steroids for three to four years.

This clone was observed a single time. Repertoires were generated with immunoSEQ multiplex PCR, while TCRdb's copy carries only in-frame clones and drops some. This sample carries about 45,000 clones, about 91% of them seen once, and the ten largest clones take 4% to 4.5%. The starting material was PBMCs, obtained 524 days after transplant. The TCR comes from a human patient who received an intestinal transplant, so some T cells may come from the graft donor.

The CDR3 coding sequence is TGTGCCAGCAGTGCGTTACGACAGGGGACTCAGCCCCAGCATTTT. It is translated as CASSALRQGTQPQHF. The J gene is TRBJ1-5, the V gene TRBV2, with 8 bases that match TRBD1. The CDR3 length is 15 residues. CDR1 is SNHLY, CDR2 FYNNEI, per germline. Losses at the gene ends were 4 bases for V and 6 bases for J; bases not matched to a gene: 8.